The sequence of this TCR beta chain was determined in a study of blood T cell repertoires in COVID-19. This CDR3 region has 17 residues. CDR1 and CDR2 from the germline V gene are LGHNA and YNFKEQ. Trimming shortened V by 3 bases and J by 4 bases, and 19 bases separated the two germline ends. The protocol was immunoSEQ multiplex PCR, while the TCRdb copy is restricted to in-frame clones and leaves out a portion. Among 270,000 or so clones listed, about 86% were seen once. This TCR was recovered from a man over 45 who had recovered from COVID-19. Sequencing was carried out using PBMCs or T cells enriched from blood (not recorded which). The genes are TRBV4-2 and TRBJ1-3; perhaps TRBD1 as D (5 bases). The DNA for the CDR3 is TGTGCCAGCAGCCACTCTGCGGGTGGGGGGAAAGGAAACACCATATATTTT. Protein sequence: CASSHSAGGGKGNTIYF.